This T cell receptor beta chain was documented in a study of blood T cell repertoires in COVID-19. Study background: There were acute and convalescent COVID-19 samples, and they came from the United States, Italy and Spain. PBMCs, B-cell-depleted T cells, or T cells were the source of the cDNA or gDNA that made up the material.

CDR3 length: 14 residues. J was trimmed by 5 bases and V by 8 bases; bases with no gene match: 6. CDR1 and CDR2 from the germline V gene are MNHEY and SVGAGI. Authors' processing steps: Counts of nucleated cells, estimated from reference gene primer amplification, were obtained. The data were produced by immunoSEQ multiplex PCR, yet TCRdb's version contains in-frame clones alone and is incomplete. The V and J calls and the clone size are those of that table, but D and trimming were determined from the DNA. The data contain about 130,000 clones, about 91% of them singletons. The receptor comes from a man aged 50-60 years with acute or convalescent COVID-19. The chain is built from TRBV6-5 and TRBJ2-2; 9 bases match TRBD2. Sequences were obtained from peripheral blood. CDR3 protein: CASCGGANTGELFF. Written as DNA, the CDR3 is TGTGCCAGCTGCGGGGGGGCAAATACCGGGGAGCTGTTTTTT.